This T cell receptor beta chain was observed in a study of cytomegalovirus exposure and HLA in healthy donors. Findings and caveats of the study: Reportedly, fewer N-insertions than the 666-donor mean appeared in an Asian-associated ancestry cluster in a later analysis. For most subjects, TCR beta sequences were reported to predict HLA-A and HLA-B alleles with accuracy. It was reportedly the case that the classifier diagnosed cytomegalovirus status with high specificity and sensitivity.

Both 60 Vbeta primers and 13 Jbeta primers went into the PCR. Clones were sequenced by immunoSEQ multiplex PCR, and TCRdb holds only the in-frame ones, with some missing. The profile shows roughly 120,000 clones, around three quarters of them singletons. Concerning this clone: What it recognizes is unknown.

The sequencing sample was made of PBMCs. The clonotype comes from a woman in her sixties in good health and CMV-seropositive.

The CDR3, as DNA: TGTGCCACCAGCCTCACAGGGCCAGATTCACCCCTCCACTTT. Amino acid sequence: CATSLTGPDSPLHF. The J gene is TRBJ1-6, the V gene TRBV15; D possibly corresponds to TRBD1 (6 bases). CDR1 is LNHNV and CDR2 is YYDKDF in the germline V gene (reference sequence). Trimming left V 5 bases short and J 8 bases short, with 13 bases between. The CDR3 is 14 residues long.